These 29 T cell receptor beta chains came from one sample sequenced in a study of monozygotic twins with inflammatory bowel disease. Each CDR3 protein gets one entry in TCRdb, which reprocessed the 5' RACE reads and gives no DNA. This sample's table reports nearly 450,000 distinct CDR3 sequences. What was sequenced was blood. The receptors here all came from a human donor with ulcerative colitis or Crohn's disease, or a healthy co-twin of an affected twin (not recorded which).

V usage is TRBV6-5 and J usage is TRBJ2-7. The germline V gene has CDR1 MNHEY and CDR2 SVGAGI. This CDR3 is built from 14 residues. CDR3 sequence: CASSYSAKIYEQYF.

The chain recombines TRBV6-1 with TRBJ2-1; lacking DNA, the TRBD2 call made by TCRdb goes unchecked. This CDR3 has 15 residues. Germline V gene lookup returns CDR1 MNHNS and CDR2 SASEGT. This CDR3 is CASSDPSGSHNEQFF.

The chain has TRBV20-1 and TRBJ2-5; TCRdb indicates TRBD2, and absent DNA this call remains unverified. Germline CDR1 DFQATT, CDR2 SNEGSKA (reference sequence). This CDR3 comprises 14 residues. This chain's CDR3 is CSARRPRVQETQYF.

This chain joins TRBV23-1 and TRBJ2-5. TRBV23-1 is reported as an ORF; its role is uncertain. The CDR3 spans 18 residues. This CDR3 is CASSQSLGRKPAGETQYF.

The chain uses TRBV18 and TRBJ2-3; TCRdb's D call, TRBD2, is unchecked because there is no DNA. CDR1 is KGHSH, CDR2 LQKENI, per germline. CDR3 length: 15 residues. CDR3 sequence: CASSEGLAGFLTQYF.

The chain is built from TRBV24-1 and TRBJ2-1. The CDR3 length is 15 residues. Germline V gene sequence: CDR1 KGHDR, CDR2 SFDVKD. This CDR3 reads CATSDLERTHNEQFF.

V gene TRBV24-1 combines with J gene TRBJ1-2; no DNA is available, so the TRBD1 call from TCRdb remains unchecked. Germline V gives CDR1 KGHDR, CDR2 SFDVKD. The CDR3 is made up of 14 amino acids. CDR3 in amino acids: CATSGGTESYGYTF.

This sequence joins TRBV15 and TRBJ1-2; lacking DNA, the TRBD1 call made by TCRdb goes unchecked. This CDR3 has 14 amino acids. The germline V gene has CDR1 LNHNV and CDR2 YYDKDF (reference sequence). CDR3 in amino acids: CATSRGDRSYGYTF. Combining the CDR3 with reference TRBV15 and TRBJ1-2 gives the whole variable domain DAMVIQNPRYQVTQFGKPVTLSCSQTLNHNVMYWYQQKSSQAPKLLFHYYDKDFNNEADTPDNFQSRRPNTSFCFLDIRSPGLGDTAMYLCATSRGDRSYGYTFGSGTRLTVV.

The J gene is TRBJ1-2, the V gene TRBV10-3. Germline values: CDR1 ENHRY, CDR2 SYGVKD. The CDR3 length is 17 residues. CDR3 loop: CAISEGSANPTNYGYTF.

J is TRBJ1-6 and V is TRBV11-1; TCRdb's D gene call, TRBD1, goes unchecked for lack of DNA. The germline gives CDR1 SGHAT, CDR2 FQDESV (reference sequence). CDR3 length: 19 amino acids. This chain's CDR3 is CASSLARTGGVPDNSPLHF.

The chain uses TRBV27 and TRBJ1-2; TCRdb designates TRBD1, a call that cannot be tested without DNA. Looked up from germline, CDR1 is MNHEY and CDR2 is SMNVEV (reference sequence). CDR3 length: 15 residues. The CDR3 loop reads CASSSSGTGAYGYTF.

This chain links TRBV30 with TRBJ2-1. The germline gives CDR1 GTSNPN, CDR2 SVGIG (reference sequence). The CDR3 covers 13 residues. This CDR3 reads CAWNGRAYNEQFF.

This sequence joins TRBV5-6 and TRBJ2-1. Per germline, CDR1 SGHDT and CDR2 YYEEEE. This CDR3 spans 16 amino acids. CDR3 sequence: CASSSRPKSSYNEQFF.

This chain's CDR3 is CASRYQGQGPYEQYF. The gene calls are TRBV7-2 and TRBJ2-7; TCRdb returns TRBD1, unconfirmable since there is no DNA. In germline, CDR1 is SGHTA, CDR2 FQGNSA. CDR3 size: 15 residues. The full variable domain, rest sourced from reference TRBV7-2 and TRBJ2-7, is GAGVSQSPSNKVTEKGKDVELRCDPISGHTALYWYRQSLGQGLEFLIYFQGNSAPDKSGLPSDRFSAERTGGSVSTLTIQRTQQEDSAVYLCASRYQGQGPYEQYFGPGTRLTVT.

This chain links TRBV20-1 with TRBJ1-1. This CDR3 has 14 amino acids. Germline values: CDR1 DFQATT, CDR2 SNEGSKA (reference sequence). The chain's CDR3 is CSARDLHASAEAFF.

The CDR3 is CAISAGQSTDTQYF. The V and J genes are TRBV10-3 and TRBJ2-3; TCRdb names TRBD1, which stays unverified in the absence of DNA. CDR3 length equals 14 residues. From germline, CDR1 is ENHRY and CDR2 SYGVKD.

The V and J genes are TRBV20-1 and TRBJ2-2. This CDR3 spans 12 amino acids. Germline V gene lookup returns CDR1 DFQATT and CDR2 SNEGSKA (reference sequence). CDR3 loop: CSAREDTGELFF.

The rearrangement joins TRBV7-9 to TRBJ2-7; TCRdb reports TRBD1, a call that lacks DNA to check it against. The CDR3 is 15 residues long. Germline V CDR1 and CDR2: SEHNR, FQNEAQ (reference sequence). The CDR3: CASSWDREGSGEQYF.

The chain joins TRBV5-6 to TRBJ2-3; there is no DNA to check the TCRdb D call of TRBD1. The CDR3 totals 14 residues. The germline gives CDR1 SGHDT, CDR2 YYEEEE. Here the CDR3 reads CASSWAGTPDTQYF.

The V and J genes are TRBV29-1 and TRBJ2-5. Germline lookup yields CDR1 SQVTM and CDR2 ANQGSEA. The CDR3 runs 13 residues. CDR3 sequence reads: CSVCRTFQETQYF.

This chain links TRBV5-1 with TRBJ1-5; TCRdb indicates TRBD1, and absent DNA this call remains unverified. Germline lookup yields CDR1 SGHRS and CDR2 YFSETQ. There are 18 residues in the CDR3. The chain's CDR3 is CASSQGQGLLIGNQPQHF.

The rearrangement joins TRBV15 to TRBJ2-1; TCRdb selects TRBD2, and the lack of DNA leaves this call unchecked. The CDR3 is 17 residues long. Germline assignment: CDR1 LNHNV and CDR2 YYDKDF (reference sequence). The chain's CDR3 is CATSRVGSGSNYNEQFF. Variable domain in full (rest from reference TRBV15 and TRBJ2-1): DAMVIQNPRYQVTQFGKPVTLSCSQTLNHNVMYWYQQKSSQAPKLLFHYYDKDFNNEADTPDNFQSRRPNTSFCFLDIRSPGLGDTAMYLCATSRVGSGSNYNEQFFGPGTRLTVL.

The rearrangement uses TRBV19 and TRBJ2-6. Germline-derived CDR1 and CDR2 are LNHDA and SQIVND (reference sequence). The CDR3 runs 15 residues. The CDR3 spells CASSPLYSGANVLTF.

This chain connects TRBV20-1 to TRBJ1-5. Germline assignment: CDR1 DFQATT and CDR2 SNEGSKA (reference sequence). This CDR3 is 14 amino acids long. The CDR3 sequence: CSAPNARSNQPQHF.

The chain links TRBV20-1 to TRBJ2-5; as DNA is missing, the TRBD1 call by TCRdb cannot be tested. Per germline, CDR1 DFQATT and CDR2 SNEGSKA (reference sequence). The CDR3 has 15 amino acids. CDR3 residues: CSARDGQTFQETQYF.

The chain carries TRBV7-2 and TRBJ1-6. The CDR3 consists of 15 residues. CDR1 and CDR2 from the germline V gene are SGHTA and FQGNSA. The CDR3 loop is CASSHIKNIHSPLHF.

The chain employs TRBV20-1 and TRBJ2-3; TCRdb's assignment of TRBD1 cannot be checked, as there is no DNA. Germline CDR1 reads DFQATT; CDR2 reads SNEGSKA (reference sequence). The CDR3 covers 15 residues. The CDR3 sequence: CSASKAGQGTDTQYF.

This CDR3 is CASSPAGELYTEAFF. The V and J genes are TRBV5-1 and TRBJ1-1; TCRdb selects TRBD1, and the lack of DNA leaves this call unchecked. This CDR3 spans 15 amino acids. Germline values: CDR1 SGHRS, CDR2 YFSETQ.

The chain carries TRBV7-3 and TRBJ2-3; TCRdb calls TRBD2, which cannot be checked without DNA. Germline assignment: CDR1 SGHTA and CDR2 FQGTGA. The CDR3 length is 16 residues. The CDR3 region is CASSLGISGFTDTQYF. The whole variable domain, remainder taken from reference TRBV7-3 and TRBJ2-3, is GAGVSQTPSNKVTEKGKYVELRCDPISGHTALYWYRQSLGQGPEFLIYFQGTGAADDSGLPNDRFFAVRPEGSVSTLKIQRTERGDSAVYLCASSLGISGFTDTQYFGPGTRLTVL.